This T cell receptor (beta chain) was recovered during a study of beta chain features in type 1 diabetes. Across the study: Cell yields, age and gender were similar between patients and healthy donors.

This clone came up once. What it recognizes is unknown. Since all of the isolated RNA was reverse transcribed, expressed TCRB transcripts were what got sequenced. TCRdb keeps only in-frame clones here, not all; method: immunoSEQ multiplex PCR. The sample consists of approximately 250,000 clones, about 9.3% of them appearing once. Study-level findings and limits: It was among patients, rather than healthy donors, that naive, central memory and Treg TCRB repertoires appeared more similar.

This clonotype was obtained from a woman under 30 in good health. The source material was naive CD4+ T cells from blood.

Here the CDR3 reads CASSRTGAYEQYF. For the CDR3, the DNA is TGTGCCAGCTCCAGGACAGGGGCCTACGAGCAGTACTTC. The genes are TRBV27 and TRBJ2-7; 9 nucleotides line up with TRBD1. The CDR3 runs to 13 residues. The germline gives CDR1 MNHEY, CDR2 SMNVEV (reference sequence). With 8 bases clipped from V and 2 bases from J, the junction kept 4 bases outside the gene matches.